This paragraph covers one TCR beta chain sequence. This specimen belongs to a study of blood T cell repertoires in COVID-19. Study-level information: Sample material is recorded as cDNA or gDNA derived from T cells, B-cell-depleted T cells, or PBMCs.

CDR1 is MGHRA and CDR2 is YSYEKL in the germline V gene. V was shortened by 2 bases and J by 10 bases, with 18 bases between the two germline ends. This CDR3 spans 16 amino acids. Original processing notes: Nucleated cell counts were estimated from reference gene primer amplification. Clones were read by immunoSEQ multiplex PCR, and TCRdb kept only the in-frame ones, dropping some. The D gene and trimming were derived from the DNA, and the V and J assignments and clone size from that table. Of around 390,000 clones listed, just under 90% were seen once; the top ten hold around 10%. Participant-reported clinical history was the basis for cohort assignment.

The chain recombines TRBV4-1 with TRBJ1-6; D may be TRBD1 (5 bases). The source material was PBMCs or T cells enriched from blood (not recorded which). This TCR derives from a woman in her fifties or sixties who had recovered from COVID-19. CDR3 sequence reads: CASSQIIRERGSPLHF. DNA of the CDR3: TGCGCCAGCAGCCAAATTATCCGGGAGAGGGGATCACCCCTCCACTTT.